These 26 T cell receptor beta chains were all obtained from the same sample, sequenced in a study of blood T cell repertoires in COVID-19. The data were produced by immunoSEQ multiplex PCR, yet TCRdb's version contains in-frame clones alone and is incomplete. Here the sample spans over 200,000 clones, about four fifths being singletons. The sequencing sample was made of peripheral blood. These receptors all come from a woman aged 45-65 years with acute or convalescent COVID-19.

The chain recombines TRBV19 with TRBJ2-3; the D gene is possibly TRBD2 (5 bases). V was trimmed by 4 bases and J by 0 bases, leaving 11 bases between them. The CDR3 is 15 amino acids. Germline V lookup: CDR1 LNHDA, CDR2 SQIVND (reference sequence). CDR3 amino acids: CASSRRRTSTDTQYF. The DNA for the CDR3 is TGTGCCAGTAGTAGGCGGCGGACTAGCACAGATACGCAGTATTTT.

The chain is built from TRBV7-3 and TRBJ2-2; possible D gene TRBD1, 6 bases. V was clipped by 5 bases and J by 8 bases, with 12 bases between them. This CDR3 is 13 amino acids long. CDR1 and CDR2 from the germline V gene are SGHTA and FQGTGA. The CDR3 protein is CASSHIQGGELFF. CDR3 nucleotide sequence: TGTGCCAGCAGCCACATACAGGGTGGGGAGCTGTTTTTT.

V usage is TRBV28 and J usage is TRBJ2-3; a possible D gene is TRBD1 (6 bases). The germline gives CDR1 MDHEN, CDR2 SYDVKM. The CDR3 totals 17 residues. Deletions cut 7 bases from V and 1 base from J, with 21 bases between. The chain's CDR3 is CASIPTAGEGGTDTQYF. CDR3 nucleotide sequence: TGTGCCAGCATCCCTACGGCAGGGGAAGGGGGCACAGATACGCAGTATTTT.

J is TRBJ1-5 and V is TRBV5-1, with a tentative D call TRBD1 (5 bases). Trimming took off 0 bases at V and 7 bases at J, with 14 bases between the two ends. CDR1 and CDR2 (germline): SGHRS, YFSETQ. This CDR3 has 15 residues. CDR3 region: CASSLGDREGQPQHF. CDR3 sequence (DNA): TGCGCCAGCAGCTTGGGGGACCGGGAGGGCCAGCCCCAGCATTTT. Drawing the rest from reference TRBV5-1 and TRBJ1-5, the complete variable domain is KAGVTQTPRYLIKTRGQQVTLSCSPISGHRSVSWYQQTPGQGLQFLFEYFSETQRNKGNFPGRFSGRQFSNSRSEMNVSTLELGDSALYLCASSLGDREGQPQHFGDGTRLSIL.

The chain carries TRBV28 and TRBJ1-1, with D uncertain. Trimming stripped 10 bases from V and 4 bases from J, with 16 bases between. The germline CDR1 and CDR2 sequences are MDHEN and SYDVKM. The CDR3 consists of 13 residues. DNA of the CDR3: TGTGCCACTTGCGTGGGGAGGTGCACTGAAGCTTTCTTT. It is translated as CATCVGRCTEAFF.

V is TRBV5-1 and J is TRBJ2-7, with D tentatively TRBD2 (5 bases). CDR3 size: 14 residues. CDR1 and CDR2 (germline): SGHRS, YFSETQ. V lost 0 bases, J lost 3 bases, and 10 bases lay in between. The CDR3 is CASSLDGRVYEQYF. In DNA, the CDR3 is TGCGCCAGCAGCTTGGACGGGCGGGTCTACGAGCAGTACTTC.

This clone is a singleton in its sample. V usage is TRBV19 and J usage is TRBJ2-7; 8 bases are shared with TRBD1. V dropped 6 bases and J dropped 7; count of bases not matched to a gene: 14. Germline V lookup: CDR1 LNHDA, CDR2 SQIVND (reference sequence). The CDR3 totals 15 residues. CDR3: CASRPSGQGAREQYF. In nucleotides, the CDR3 is TGTGCCAGTAGACCCTCAGGACAGGGTGCTAGAGAGCAGTACTTC.

This chain uses TRBV10-3 with TRBJ2-1, with 12 bases matching TRBD2. This CDR3 is built from 19 residues. The germline gives CDR1 ENHRY, CDR2 SYGVKD. The ends lost 4 bases at V and 3 bases at J; junction bases unmatched: 13. The CDR3 nucleotides read TGTGCCATCAGTGTACCGACTAGCGGGAGAAGAGGCGACTACAATGAGCAGTTCTTC. Translating gives CAISVPTSGRRGDYNEQFF.

This rearrangement joins TRBV10-3 to TRBJ1-2; no clear D gene. CDR1 and CDR2 from the germline V gene are ENHRY and SYGVKD. The V gene lost 0 bases and the J gene lost 8 bases, with 10 bases spanning the gap. This CDR3 region has 13 residues. The CDR3 sequence: CAISESTSEGYTF. As DNA, the CDR3 is TGTGCCATCAGTGAGTCGACCAGCGAAGGCTACACCTTC.

The DNA for the CDR3 is TGTGCCATCAGTGTTCCCACGGACACCTATGGCTACACCTTC. This codes for CAISVPTDTYGYTF. This sequence joins TRBV10-3 and TRBJ1-2; a possible D gene is TRBD1 (5 bases). V lost 4 bases, J lost 4 bases, and 13 bases lay in between. This CDR3 spans 14 amino acids. Germline CDR1 ENHRY, CDR2 SYGVKD.

This clone is termed medium-sized. The rearrangement joins TRBV4-1 to TRBJ1-1, with unresolved D. Germline lookup yields CDR1 MGHRA and CDR2 YSYEKL. V was pared by 3 bases and J by 4 bases, with 12 bases between. The CDR3 runs to 14 residues. CDR3 protein: CASSQTNMGTEAFF. CDR3 DNA: TGCGCCAGCAGCCAGACAAATATGGGCACTGAAGCTTTCTTT.

This rearrangement joins TRBV4-1 to TRBJ2-7; 10 bases match TRBD2. This CDR3 is 16 amino acids long. Germline CDR1 MGHRA, CDR2 YSYEKL. J gave up 4 bases and V 3 bases, and 9 bases lay outside the gene matches. The CDR3 region has the DNA TGCGCCAGCAGCCAGCCACCCACTAGCGGGAAGTACGAGCAGTACTTC. This translates into CASSQPPTSGKYEQYF.

This clone was detected only a few times. The chain recombines TRBV15 with TRBJ1-2, with D maybe TRBD1 (5 bases). V was cut by 5 bases and J by 3 bases, with 19 bases left in between. This CDR3 comprises 16 residues. Germline CDR1 is LNHNV and CDR2 is YYDKDF (reference sequence). The CDR3 DNA sequence: TGTGCCACCAGCTCCCTGGGGGGAGAGATCTACTATGGCTACACCTTC. Amino acid sequence: CATSSLGGEIYYGYTF.

This sequence joins TRBV2 and TRBJ1-6; D not certain. The CDR3 loop spans 13 amino acids. Trimming cost V 7 bases and J 7 bases, with 11 bases left between them. The germline V gene has CDR1 SNHLY and CDR2 FYNNEI. The CDR3 spells CASKIATNSPLHF. The CDR3 nucleotides read TGTGCCAGCAAGATCGCCACAAATTCACCCCTCCACTTT.

This clone appeared a few times. The genes are TRBV3-1 (or the pseudogene TRBV3-2) and TRBJ2-7, with D possibly being TRBD2 (5 bases). The CDR3 sequence is 14 residues long. Deletions cut 1 base from V and 4 bases from J, with 11 bases between. Germline V gene data show CDR1 as LGHDT and CDR2 as YNNKEL (reference sequence). The CDR3 protein is CASSQGSGGYEQYF. The CDR3, as DNA: TGTGCCAGCAGCCAAGGGTCAGGCGGGTACGAGCAGTACTTC.

This chain joins TRBV5-4 and TRBJ2-2, with D possibly matching TRBD1 (6 bases). CDR1 and CDR2 from the germline V gene are SGHNT and YYREEE (reference sequence). The CDR3 length is 16 residues. Trimming stripped 4 bases from V and 3 bases from J, with 16 bases between. CDR3 sequence: CASSRKLAGDTGELFF. The DNA of the CDR3 is TGTGCCAGCAGCCGAAAGTTGGCAGGGGACACCGGGGAGCTGTTTTTT.

A few counts support this clone. The rearrangement uses TRBV27 and TRBJ1-2; D is perhaps TRBD1 (6 bases). The germline V gene encodes CDR1 MNHEY and CDR2 SMNVEV (reference sequence). V lost 4 bases and J lost 3, with 9 bases in between. The CDR3 spans 13 residues. CDR3 protein: CASSSKGDYGYTF. CDR3 DNA sequence: TGTGCCAGCAGTTCCAAGGGGGACTATGGCTACACCTTC.

This clone came up once. The genes are TRBV7-9 and TRBJ1-2; D is unresolved. The germline V gene has CDR1 SEHNR and CDR2 FQNEAQ (reference sequence). CDR3 length: 13 amino acids. Deletions cut 3 bases from V and 2 bases from J, with 7 bases between. CDR3 sequence reads: CASSFPENYGYTF. The CDR3 coding sequence is TGTGCCAGCAGCTTTCCAGAAAACTATGGCTACACCTTC.

The chain carries TRBV1 and TRBJ2-3; TRBD2, as called in the table, went unchecked against the DNA. TRBV1 is annotated as a pseudogene. This CDR3 has 18 residues. The CDR3: CTSSQDRGRRKHTDTQYF. Here the CDR3 DNA reads TGCACCAGCAGCCAAGATCGCGGCAGAAGAAAACACACAGATACGCAGTATTTT.

The CDR3 is CATSDVQGTYEQYF. The CDR3 nucleotides are TGTGCCACCAGTGATGTCCAGGGAACCTACGAGCAGTACTTC. The genes are TRBV24-1 and TRBJ2-7; weak D call: TRBD1 (5 bases). CDR1 is KGHDR and CDR2 is SFDVKD in the germline V gene. V shed 3 bases and J shed 2 bases, with 10 bases lying between them. This CDR3 is 14 amino acids long.

This clone was counted at least ten times. This chain connects TRBV7-9 to TRBJ2-1, with 9 bases aligning to TRBD2. This CDR3 is 14 amino acids long. The trim removed 5 bases at V and 6 bases at J, leaving 5 bases unmatched. Germline V gene data show CDR1 as SEHNR and CDR2 as FQNEAQ (reference sequence). The CDR3 sequence: CASSVAGGPNEQFF. CDR3 sequence (DNA): TGTGCCAGCAGCGTCGCGGGAGGGCCCAATGAGCAGTTCTTC.

This rearrangement joins TRBV28 to TRBJ1-1; TRBD1 might be the D (6 bases). Trimming stripped 8 bases from V and 6 bases from J, with 16 bases between. Looked up from germline, CDR1 is MDHEN and CDR2 is SYDVKM. The CDR3 is 13 amino acids. CDR3 sequence reads: CASQQGRTAEAFF. The CDR3 DNA reads as TGTGCCAGCCAACAGGGACGGACGGCTGAAGCTTTCTTT. The full variable domain, rest sourced from reference TRBV28 and TRBJ1-1, is DVKVTQSSRYLVKRTGEKVFLECVQDMDHENMFWYRQDPGLGLRLIYFSYDVKMKEKGDIPEGYSVSREKKERFSLILESASTNQTSMYLCASQQGRTAEAFFGQGTRLTVV.

Of note for this clone: Other DNA sequences in the same sample also yield this CDR3. This chain links TRBV5-1 with TRBJ2-2, with TRBD1 matching over 10 bases. Per germline, CDR1 SGHRS and CDR2 YFSETQ. The CDR3 runs to 15 residues. The V segment lost 4 bases and the J segment 2 bases; nucleotides outside the gene matches: 2. For the CDR3, the DNA is TGCGCCAGCAGCGTGACAGGGGGCAACACCGGGGAGCTGTTTTTT. This encodes CASSVTGGNTGELFF. The whole variable domain, filled in from reference TRBV5-1 and TRBJ2-2, reads KAGVTQTPRYLIKTRGQQVTLSCSPISGHRSVSWYQQTPGQGLQFLFEYFSETQRNKGNFPGRFSGRQFSNSRSEMNVSTLELGDSALYLCASSVTGGNTGELFFGEGSRLTVL.

V and J are TRBV18 and TRBJ2-5; the match to TRBD1 covers 11 bases. V was clipped by 3 bases and J by 5 bases; unmatched bases: 2. Germline V gene lookup returns CDR1 KGHSH and CDR2 LQKENI. This CDR3 has 14 residues. The CDR3 nucleotides are TGTGCCAGCTCACCTGGACAGGGGGCTGAGACCCAGTACTTC. Protein: CASSPGQGAETQYF. Full variable domain (remainder filled in from reference TRBV18 and TRBJ2-5): NAGVMQNPRHLVRRRGQEARLRCSPMKGHSHVYWYRQLPEEGLKFMVYLQKENIIDESGMPKERFSAEFPKEGPSILRIQQVVRGDSAAYFCASSPGQGAETQYFGPGTRLLVL.

This rearrangement joins TRBV15 to TRBJ2-3, with 10 bases identical to TRBD2. V lost 6 bases and J lost 6; bases outside the gene matches: 12. CDR1 LNHNV and CDR2 YYDKDF come from the germline V gene (reference sequence). The CDR3 runs to 16 residues. The chain's CDR3 is CATRTGGLAGADTQYF. The CDR3, as DNA: TGTGCCACCAGGACGGGGGGGCTAGCGGGAGCGGATACGCAGTATTTT. Filled out from reference TRBV15 and TRBJ2-3, the complete variable domain reads DAMVIQNPRYQVTQFGKPVTLSCSQTLNHNVMYWYQQKSSQAPKLLFHYYDKDFNNEADTPDNFQSRRPNTSFCFLDIRSPGLGDTAMYLCATRTGGLAGADTQYFGPGTRLTVL.

In its sample, this clone was seen once. The chain combines TRBV2 with TRBJ2-7, with D perhaps matching TRBD2 (6 bases). This CDR3 is 12 amino acids long. Deletions cut 6 bases from V and 3 bases from J, with 9 bases between. CDR1 and CDR2 (germline): SNHLY, FYNNEI. CDR3 coding DNA: TGTGCCAGCAGGACGGACTACTACGAGCAGTACTTC. Its translation is CASRTDYYEQYF.